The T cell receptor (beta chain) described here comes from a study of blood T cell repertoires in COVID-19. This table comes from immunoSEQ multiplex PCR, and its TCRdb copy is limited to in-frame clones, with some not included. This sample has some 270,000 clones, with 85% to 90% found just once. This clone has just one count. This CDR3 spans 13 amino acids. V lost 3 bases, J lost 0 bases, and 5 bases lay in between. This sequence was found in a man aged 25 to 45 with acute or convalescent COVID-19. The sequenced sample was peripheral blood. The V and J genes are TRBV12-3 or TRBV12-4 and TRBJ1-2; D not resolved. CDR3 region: CASSFRANYGYTF. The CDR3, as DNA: TGTGCCAGCAGTTTTCGAGCTAACTATGGCTACACCTTC.